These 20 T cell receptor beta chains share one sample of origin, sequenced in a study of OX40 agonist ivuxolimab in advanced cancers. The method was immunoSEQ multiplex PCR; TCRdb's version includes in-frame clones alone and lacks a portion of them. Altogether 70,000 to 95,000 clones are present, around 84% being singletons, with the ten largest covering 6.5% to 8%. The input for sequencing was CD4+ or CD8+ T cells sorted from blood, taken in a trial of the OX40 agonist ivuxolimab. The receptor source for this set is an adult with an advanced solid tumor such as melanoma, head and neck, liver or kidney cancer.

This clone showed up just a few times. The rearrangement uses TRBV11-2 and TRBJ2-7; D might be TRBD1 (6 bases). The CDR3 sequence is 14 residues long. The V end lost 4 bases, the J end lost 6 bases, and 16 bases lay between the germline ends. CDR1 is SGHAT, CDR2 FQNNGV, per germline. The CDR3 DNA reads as TGTGCCAGCAGCTCCAGGGGCCGGGACCGCGAGCAGTACGTC. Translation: CASSSRGRDREQYV.

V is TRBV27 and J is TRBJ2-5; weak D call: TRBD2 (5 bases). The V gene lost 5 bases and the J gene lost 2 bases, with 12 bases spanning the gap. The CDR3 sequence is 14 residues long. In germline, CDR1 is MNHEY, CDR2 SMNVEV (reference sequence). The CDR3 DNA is TGTGCCAGCAGTAGGACTGTTGCGCAAGAGACCCAGTACTTC. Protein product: CASSRTVAQETQYF.

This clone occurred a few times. In DNA, the CDR3 is TGTGCCAGCAGCAGCAGGGGCTATGGCTACACCTTC. It translates to CASSSRGYGYTF. The chain employs TRBV11-2 and TRBJ1-2; possibly TRBD1 for D (6 bases). The V gene lost 5 bases and the J gene lost 4 bases, with 8 bases spanning the gap. The CDR3 contains 12 residues. Germline V lookup: CDR1 SGHAT, CDR2 FQNNGV.

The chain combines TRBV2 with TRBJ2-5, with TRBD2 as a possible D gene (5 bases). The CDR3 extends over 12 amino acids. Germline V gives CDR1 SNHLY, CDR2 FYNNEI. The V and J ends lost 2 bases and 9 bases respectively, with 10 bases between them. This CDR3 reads CASSEYGGPQYF. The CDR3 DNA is TGTGCCAGCAGTGAATATGGAGGACCCCAGTACTTC. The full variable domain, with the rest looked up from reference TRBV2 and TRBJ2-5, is EPEVTQTPSHQVTQMGQEVILRCVPISNHLYFYWYRQILGQKVEFLVSFYNNEISEKSEIFDDQFSVERPDGSNFTLKIRSTKLEDSAMYFCASSEYGGPQYFGPGTRLLVL.

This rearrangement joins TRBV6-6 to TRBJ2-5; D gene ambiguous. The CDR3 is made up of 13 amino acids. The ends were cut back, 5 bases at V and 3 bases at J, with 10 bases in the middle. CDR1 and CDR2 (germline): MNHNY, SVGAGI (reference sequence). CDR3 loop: CASSRGREETQYF. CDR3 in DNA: TGTGCCAGCAGTCGAGGACGGGAAGAGACCCAGTACTTC.

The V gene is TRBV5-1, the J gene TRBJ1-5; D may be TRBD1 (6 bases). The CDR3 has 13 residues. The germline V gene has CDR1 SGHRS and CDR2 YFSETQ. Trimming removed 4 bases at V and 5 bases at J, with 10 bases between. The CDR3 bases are TGCGCCAGCAGCCAGGGGCCAGATCAGCCCCAGCATTTT. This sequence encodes CASSQGPDQPQHF.

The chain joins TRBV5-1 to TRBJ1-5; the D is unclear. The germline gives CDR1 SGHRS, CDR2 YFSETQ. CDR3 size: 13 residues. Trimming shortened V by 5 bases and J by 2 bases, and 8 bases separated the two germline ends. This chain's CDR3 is CASSDSGNQPQHF. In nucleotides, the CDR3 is TGCGCCAGCAGTGACTCAGGCAATCAGCCCCAGCATTTT. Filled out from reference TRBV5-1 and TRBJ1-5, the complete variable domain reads KAGVTQTPRYLIKTRGQQVTLSCSPISGHRSVSWYQQTPGQGLQFLFEYFSETQRNKGNFPGRFSGRQFSNSRSEMNVSTLELGDSALYLCASSDSGNQPQHFGDGTRLSIL.

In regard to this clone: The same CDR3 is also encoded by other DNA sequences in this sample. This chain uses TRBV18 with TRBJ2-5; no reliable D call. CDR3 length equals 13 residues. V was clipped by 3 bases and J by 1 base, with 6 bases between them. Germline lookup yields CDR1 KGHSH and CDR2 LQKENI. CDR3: CASSPGLQETQYF. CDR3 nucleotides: TGTGCCAGCTCACCTGGTCTCCAAGAGACCCAGTACTTC.

Written as DNA, the CDR3 is TGTGCCAGCCAGACAGGGGCGGGGAGCAATCAGCCCCAGCATTTT. Amino acids: CASQTGAGSNQPQHF. The rearrangement uses TRBV19 and TRBJ1-5; 8 bases map to TRBD1. This CDR3 comprises 15 residues. J gave up 1 base and V 9 bases, and 8 bases lay outside the gene matches. Germline V CDR1 and CDR2: LNHDA, SQIVND (reference sequence).

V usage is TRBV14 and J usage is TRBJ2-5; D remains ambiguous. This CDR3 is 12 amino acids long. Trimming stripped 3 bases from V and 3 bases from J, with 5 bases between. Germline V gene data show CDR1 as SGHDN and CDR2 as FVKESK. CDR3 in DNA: TGTGCCAGCAGCCAGGGCGAAGAGACCCAGTACTTC. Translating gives CASSQGEETQYF.

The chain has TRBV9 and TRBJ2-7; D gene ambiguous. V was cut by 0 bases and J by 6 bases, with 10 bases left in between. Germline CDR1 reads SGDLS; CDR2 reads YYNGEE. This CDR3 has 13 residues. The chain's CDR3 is CASSVEHAGEQYF. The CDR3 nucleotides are TGTGCCAGCAGCGTAGAACATGCTGGCGAGCAGTACTTC.

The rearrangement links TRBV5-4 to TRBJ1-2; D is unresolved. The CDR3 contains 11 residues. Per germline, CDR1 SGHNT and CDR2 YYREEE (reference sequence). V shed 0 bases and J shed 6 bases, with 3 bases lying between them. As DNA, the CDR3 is TGTGCCAGCAGCTTGGCTCATGGCTACACCTTC. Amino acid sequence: CASSLAHGYTF.

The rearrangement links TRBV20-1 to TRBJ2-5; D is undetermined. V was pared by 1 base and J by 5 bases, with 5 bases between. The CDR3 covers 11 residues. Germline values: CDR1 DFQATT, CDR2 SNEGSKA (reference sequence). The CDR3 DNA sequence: TGCAGTGCTAGAGTTCGGGAGACCCAGTACTTC. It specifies CSARVRETQYF.

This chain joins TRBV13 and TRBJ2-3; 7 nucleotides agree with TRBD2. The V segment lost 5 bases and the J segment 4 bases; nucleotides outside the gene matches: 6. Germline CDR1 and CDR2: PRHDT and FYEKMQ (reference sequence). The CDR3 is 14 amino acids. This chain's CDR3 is CASSRGLYADTQYF. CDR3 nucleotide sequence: TGTGCCAGCAGCCGGGGACTATACGCAGATACGCAGTATTTT. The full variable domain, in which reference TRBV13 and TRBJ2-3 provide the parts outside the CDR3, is AAGVIQSPRHLIKEKRETATLKCYPIPRHDTVYWYQQGPGQDPQFLISFYEKMQSDKGSIPDRFSAQQFSDYHSELNMSSLELGDSALYFCASSRGLYADTQYFGPGTRLTVL.

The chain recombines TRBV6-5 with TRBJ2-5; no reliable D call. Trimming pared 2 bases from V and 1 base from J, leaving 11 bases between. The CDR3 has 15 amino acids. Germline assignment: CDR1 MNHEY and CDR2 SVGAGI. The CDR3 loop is CASSYRPSGQETQYF. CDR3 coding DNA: TGTGCCAGCAGTTACCGTCCGTCCGGCCAAGAGACCCAGTACTTC.

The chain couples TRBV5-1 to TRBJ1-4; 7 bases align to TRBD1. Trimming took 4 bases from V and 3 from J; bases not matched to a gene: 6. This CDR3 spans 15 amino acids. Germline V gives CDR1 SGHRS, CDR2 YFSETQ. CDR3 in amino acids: CASSVLGQPNEKLFF. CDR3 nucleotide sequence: TGCGCCAGCAGCGTTCTGGGACAGCCTAATGAAAAACTGTTTTTT.

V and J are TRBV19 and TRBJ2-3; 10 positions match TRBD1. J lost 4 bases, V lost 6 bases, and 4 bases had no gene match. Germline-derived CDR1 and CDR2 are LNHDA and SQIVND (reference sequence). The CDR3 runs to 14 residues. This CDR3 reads CASRRTGGSDTQYF. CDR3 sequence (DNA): TGTGCCAGTAGACGGACAGGGGGTTCAGATACGCAGTATTTT.

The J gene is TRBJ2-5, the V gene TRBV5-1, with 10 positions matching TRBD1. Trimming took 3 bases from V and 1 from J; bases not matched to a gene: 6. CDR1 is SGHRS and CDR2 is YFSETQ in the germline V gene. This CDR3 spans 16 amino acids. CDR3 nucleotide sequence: TGCGCCAGCAGCTCTGGACAGGGGGGGTTCCAAGAGACCCAGTACTTC. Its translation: CASSSGQGGFQETQYF.

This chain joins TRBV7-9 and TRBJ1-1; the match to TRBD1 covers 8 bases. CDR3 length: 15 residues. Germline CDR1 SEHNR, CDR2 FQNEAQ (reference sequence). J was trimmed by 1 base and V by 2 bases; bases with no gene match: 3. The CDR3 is CASSLLGTGNTEAFF. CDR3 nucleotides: TGTGCCAGCAGCTTACTGGGGACAGGGAACACTGAAGCTTTCTTT.

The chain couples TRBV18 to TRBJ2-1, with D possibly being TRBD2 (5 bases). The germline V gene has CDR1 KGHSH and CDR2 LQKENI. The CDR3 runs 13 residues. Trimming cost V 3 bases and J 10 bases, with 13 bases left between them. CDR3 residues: CASSPRHQREQFF. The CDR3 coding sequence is TGTGCCAGCTCACCCAGACACCAGCGGGAGCAGTTCTTC.